The 29 T cell receptor beta chains reported below all come from one sample, sequenced in a study of T cells in Graves' hyperthyroidism and ophthalmopathy. RNA transcripts yielded amplified TCR beta CDR3 regions. HTBI primers were used for first-round RT-PCR of the TCR CDR3. A single record per CDR3 protein comes from TCRdb applying MiXCR to the multiplex PCR reads. This table has under 350,000 distinct CDR3 sequences, around a sixth appearing once. The sample taken for sequencing was blood. The receptor source for this set is a woman between 45 and 65 years old with Graves' hyperthyroidism.

This clonotype appeared many times. The chain joins TRBV12-3 or TRBV12-4 to TRBJ2-5, with D hard to call. The CDR3 runs to 15 residues. Between the trimmed V and J ends, which lost 6 bases and 1 base, there was a span of 15 bases. Here the CDR3 DNA reads TGTGCCAGCAGCGGCAGTTGGGCTACCCAAGAGACCCAGTACTTC. It encodes CASSGSWATQETQYF.

The table lists this clonotype with many counts. The V call is TRBV12-5, the J call TRBJ2-1, with TRBD1 matching over 8 bases. The J segment lost 3 bases and the V segment lost 0 bases, leaving 25 bases of the junction unmatched. From germline, CDR1 is LGHNT and CDR2 FRNRAP. CDR3 length: 23 residues. Here the CDR3 DNA reads TGTGCTAGTGGTTTGGTCCCCCCCCTCTTGGCAGGGGGCGCAGTACAGAACTACAATGAGCAGTTCTTC. It codes for CASGLVPPLLAGGAVQNYNEQFF. Full variable domain (rest looked up from reference TRBV12-5 and TRBJ2-1): DARVTQTPRHKVTEMGQEVTMRCQPILGHNTVFWYRQTMMQGLELLAYFRNRAPLDDSGMPKDRFSAEMPDATLATLKIQPSEPRDSAVYFCASGLVPPLLAGGAVQNYNEQFFGPGTRLTVL.

The V and J genes are TRBV6-1 and TRBJ1-5; D remains unclear. The CDR3 loop spans 16 amino acids. V shed 1 base and J shed 1 base, with 11 bases lying between them. The germline gives CDR1 MNHNS, CDR2 SASEGT. The CDR3: CASSEVLVGSNQPQHF. In DNA, the CDR3 is TGTGCCAGCAGTGAAGTCTTGGTAGGAAGCAATCAGCCCCAGCATTTT.

This clonotype occurred many times. This chain joins TRBV12-3 or TRBV12-4 and TRBJ1-3; D might be TRBD1 (6 bases). The V and J ends lost 0 bases and 0 bases respectively, with 15 bases between them. The CDR3 covers 18 residues. This CDR3 reads CASSLARDTRLSGNTIYF. CDR3 DNA sequence: TGTGCCAGCAGTTTAGCCCGGGACACTCGTCTCTCTGGAAACACCATATATTTT.

CDR3 protein: CSVEGVRGGGYGYTF. CDR3 in DNA: TGCAGCGTTGAAGGTGTCCGGGGGGGCGGCTATGGCTACACCTTC. The V and J genes are TRBV29-1 and TRBJ1-2, with D possibly matching TRBD1 (6 bases). Germline V gene sequence: CDR1 SQVTM, CDR2 ANQGSEA. The CDR3 consists of 15 residues. Deletions cut 1 base from V and 4 bases from J, with 16 bases between. Full variable domain (rest looked up from reference TRBV29-1 and TRBJ1-2): SAVISQKPSRDICQRGTSLTIQCQVDSQVTMMFWYRQQPGQSLTLIATANQGSEATYESGFVIDKFPISRPNLTFSTLTVSNMSPEDSSIYLCSVEGVRGGGYGYTFGSGTRLTVV.

This rearrangement joins TRBV19 to TRBJ2-1; D unresolved. The CDR3 consists of 13 residues. Germline-derived CDR1 and CDR2 are LNHDA and SQIVND (reference sequence). V was clipped by 4 bases and J by 6 bases, with 10 bases between them. CDR3 sequence reads: CASSTLIPNEQFF. CDR3 sequence (DNA): TGTGCCAGTAGTACCCTAATTCCCAATGAGCAGTTCTTC.

The V gene is TRBV20-1, the J gene TRBJ1-6; D is ambiguous. V was pared by 4 bases and J by 6 bases, with 19 bases between. The germline V gene encodes CDR1 DFQATT and CDR2 SNEGSKA (reference sequence). CDR3 length equals 16 residues. The CDR3, as DNA: TGCAGTGCTAATACGGCCGGAAGGAAGGCTAATTCACCCCTCCACTTT. Translation gives CSANTAGRKANSPLHF.

This clonotype was observed at least ten times. The chain links TRBV2 to TRBJ1-4, with 8 bases fitting TRBD1. The CDR3 runs 14 residues. V was pared by 7 bases and J by 6 bases, with 7 bases of the junction left unmatched. In germline, CDR1 is SNHLY, CDR2 FYNNEI. The CDR3, as DNA: TGTGCCAGCAATGACGCAGGGGGCGATGAAAAACTGTTTTTT. This encodes CASNDAGGDEKLFF.

In this sample, this clonotype turned up many times. V usage is TRBV6-1 and J usage is TRBJ1-2; 9 nucleotides match TRBD1. CDR3 length equals 13 residues. Unmatched junction bases numbered 4, after V lost 5 bases and J lost 6 bases. Germline V gene lookup returns CDR1 MNHNS and CDR2 SASEGT. As DNA, the CDR3 is TGTGCCAGCAGTCCCTGGACAGGGGATGGCTACACCTTC. Its translation: CASSPWTGDGYTF.

This clonotype has just a few counts. The chain has TRBV11-2 and TRBJ2-5; the match to TRBD2 covers 8 bases. Germline loops: CDR1 SGHAT, CDR2 FQNNGV. The CDR3 loop spans 15 amino acids. After removal of 5 bases from V and 4 bases from J, the junction contained 9 bases not matched to a gene. The CDR3 DNA sequence: TGTGCCAGCAGCCCCCTGTCGGGGGGGCTAGAGACCCAGTACTTC. Translating it yields CASSPLSGGLETQYF. Drawing the rest from reference TRBV11-2 and TRBJ2-5, the complete variable domain is EAGVAQSPRYKIIEKRQSVAFWCNPISGHATLYWYQQILGQGPKLLIQFQNNGVVDDSQLPKDRFSAERLKGVDSTLKIQPAKLEDSAVYLCASSPLSGGLETQYFGPGTRLLVL.

This clonotype was detected ten times or more. This chain uses TRBV11-2 with TRBJ1-3; D perhaps matches TRBD1 (6 bases). Trimming shortened V by 5 bases and J by 0 bases, and 11 bases separated the two germline ends. Germline values: CDR1 SGHAT, CDR2 FQNNGV. The CDR3 spans 15 residues. CDR3 protein: CASSKGTSSGNTIYF. DNA for the CDR3: TGTGCCAGCAGCAAAGGGACAAGCTCTGGAAACACCATATATTTT.

The chain carries TRBV7-8 and TRBJ2-4; a possible D gene is TRBD2 (6 bases). V was cut by 3 bases and J by 7 bases, with 16 bases left in between. The CDR3 is made up of 15 amino acids. CDR1 and CDR2 from the germline V gene are SGHVS and FQNEAQ. In DNA form, the CDR3 reads TGTGCCAGCAGCTTCAAACCCGGGACTGCGAACATTCAGTACTTC. It codes for CASSFKPGTANIQYF.

This clonotype was found many times. V gene TRBV7-9 combines with J gene TRBJ1-6; TRBD1 aligns across 11 bases. CDR3 length equals 17 residues. Per the germline V gene, CDR1 is SEHNR and CDR2 is FQNEAQ (reference sequence). Trimming at V came to 4 bases and at J to 10 bases, leaving 12 bases not matched to a gene. The CDR3 coding sequence is TGTGCCAGCAGCTCGCATGATGGACAGGGGGCGCGGTCACCCCTCCACTTT. Translating it yields CASSSHDGQGARSPLHF. The complete variable domain, with remaining parts taken from reference TRBV7-9 and TRBJ1-6, reads DTGVSQNPRHKITKRGQNVTFRCDPISEHNRLYWYRQTLGQGPEFLTYFQNEAQLEKSRLLSDRFSAERPKGSFSTLEIQRTEQGDSAMYLCASSSHDGQGARSPLHFGNGTRLTVT.

This clonotype was seen ten or more times. The chain has TRBV12-3 or TRBV12-4 and TRBJ2-3; 9 nucleotides agree with TRBD1. V was clipped by 6 bases and J by 6 bases; unmatched bases: 10. There are 15 residues in the CDR3. This CDR3 is CASSQNRGRGDTQYF. The CDR3 nucleotides read TGTGCCAGCAGCCAGAACAGGGGGCGCGGTGATACGCAGTATTTT.

This clonotype showed up many times. This chain connects TRBV18 to TRBJ1-2; D is unclear. Germline V CDR1 and CDR2: KGHSH, LQKENI. The V end lost 6 bases, the J end lost 4 bases, and 15 bases lay between the germline ends. The CDR3 is 14 residues long. The CDR3 DNA reads TGTGCCAGCTCGCCTACCGCCGAAATCTATGGCTACACCTTC. Its translation: CASSPTAEIYGYTF.

This clonotype has only a few counts. V gene TRBV20-1 combines with J gene TRBJ1-1, with 7 bases identical to TRBD1. This CDR3 has 13 amino acids. Trimming cost V 2 bases and J 3 bases; bases outside gene matches: 3. Germline V gene data show CDR1 as DFQATT and CDR2 as SNEGSKA (reference sequence). CDR3 loop: CSARRGTDTEAFF. The CDR3 bases are TGCAGTGCTAGACGAGGGACAGACACTGAAGCTTTCTTT.

This clonotype showed up just a few times. This chain links TRBV20-1 with TRBJ2-3, with D perhaps given as TRBD1 or TRBD2 (5 bases each). The CDR3 contains 15 residues. Per the germline V gene, CDR1 is DFQATT and CDR2 is SNEGSKA (reference sequence). V lost 5 bases and J 1 base, leaving 16 bases between the germline ends. CDR3 nucleotide sequence: TGCAGTGCTCCCCTCGCCGGGACCGGCACAGATACGCAGTATTTT. Translation gives CSAPLAGTGTDTQYF.

This chain links TRBV20-1 with TRBJ2-5; the match to TRBD1 covers 10 bases. CDR1 and CDR2 (germline): DFQATT, SNEGSKA (reference sequence). The V segment lost 2 bases and the J segment 5 bases; nucleotides outside the gene matches: 8. CDR3 length: 15 amino acids. In DNA, the CDR3 is TGCAGTGCTAGACCCCCGGGACAGGGGATGGAGACCCAGTACTTC. Protein sequence: CSARPPGQGMETQYF.

This sequence joins TRBV7-6 and TRBJ2-3, with 14 bases that match TRBD2. CDR1 and CDR2 from the germline V gene are SGHVS and FNYEAQ. CDR3 length equals 19 residues. Trimming took 5 bases from V and 5 from J; bases not matched to a gene: 15. This CDR3 reads CASSPYGTGTSGSRDTQYF. DNA of the CDR3: TGTGCCAGCAGCCCCTACGGAACTGGGACTAGCGGGAGTCGAGATACGCAGTATTTT.

This clonotype was counted between two and nine times. This chain connects TRBV7-3 to TRBJ2-1; weak D call: TRBD1 (5 bases). CDR1 and CDR2 (germline): SGHTA, FQGTGA. V was trimmed by 5 bases and J by 7 bases, leaving 12 bases between them. The CDR3 is 13 residues long. The DNA for the CDR3 is TGTGCCAGCAGCACATCTGCAGGGAATGAGCAGTTCTTC. Translated: CASSTSAGNEQFF.

This chain uses TRBV12-5 with TRBJ1-1; a possible D gene is TRBD1 (5 bases). V was pared by 3 bases and J by 11 bases, with 16 bases between. This CDR3 is 13 amino acids long. Germline V lookup: CDR1 LGHNT, CDR2 FRNRAP. CDR3 region: CASGFDRRTGAFF. CDR3 nucleotide sequence: TGTGCTAGTGGTTTCGACAGACGAACGGGGGCTTTCTTT. Drawing the rest from reference TRBV12-5 and TRBJ1-1, the complete variable domain is DARVTQTPRHKVTEMGQEVTMRCQPILGHNTVFWYRQTMMQGLELLAYFRNRAPLDDSGMPKDRFSAEMPDATLATLKIQPSEPRDSAVYFCASGFDRRTGAFFGQGTRLTVV.

This clonotype was seen ten or more times. The chain is built from TRBV18 and TRBJ1-2; tentatively, D is TRBD1 (5 bases). Per germline, CDR1 KGHSH and CDR2 LQKENI. The V and J ends lost 0 bases and 5 bases respectively, with 10 bases between them. This CDR3 comprises 14 residues. CDR3 loop: CASSPPSGFYGYTF. The CDR3, as DNA: TGTGCCAGCTCACCACCGTCAGGGTTTTATGGCTACACCTTC.

This clonotype has ten or more counts. The chain links TRBV7-2 to TRBJ2-5; TRBD2 matches 9 bases. Germline V gene lookup returns CDR1 SGHTA and CDR2 FQGNSA. The CDR3 length is 15 residues. J gave up 4 bases and V 3 bases, and 6 bases lay outside the gene matches. CDR3 sequence reads: CASSFHSGGGETQYF. The CDR3 bases are TGTGCCAGCAGCTTCCATAGCGGGGGAGGAGAGACCCAGTACTTC.

This clonotype was counted at least ten times. The chain joins TRBV28 to TRBJ1-4; 9 nucleotides align to TRBD1. CDR3 length: 16 residues. The J segment lost 7 bases and the V segment lost 6 bases, leaving 12 bases of the junction unmatched. The germline CDR1 and CDR2 sequences are MDHEN and SYDVKM. The DNA for the CDR3 is TGTGCCAGCAGCAAGCCTCCCGGGACAGGGTCTGAAAAACTGTTTTTT. Its protein is CASSKPPGTGSEKLFF.

The sample holds a few counts of this clonotype. The rearrangement joins TRBV20-1 to TRBJ2-5, with 11 nucleotides matching TRBD2. This CDR3 spans 17 amino acids. J was trimmed by 4 bases and V by 5 bases; bases with no gene match: 15. In germline, CDR1 is DFQATT, CDR2 SNEGSKA (reference sequence). The CDR3 region has the DNA TGCAGTGCTTTATCCATAGCGGGAGGGCCAGGACGAGAGACCCAGTACTTC. This sequence encodes CSALSIAGGPGRETQYF.

In this sample, this clonotype turned up a few times. With a much larger clone just one base away, this may be a read error. The chain combines TRBV27 with TRBJ1-2; unclear D gene. CDR3 size: 13 residues. Germline V CDR1 and CDR2: MNHEY, SMNVEV (reference sequence). V was pared by 7 bases and J by 8 bases, with 17 bases between. CDR3 amino acids: CASKKTPNGGYTF. CDR3 bases: TGTGCCAGCAAGAAGACCCCCAACGGGGGCTACACCTTC.

V usage is TRBV10-3 and J usage is TRBJ2-7; D gene ambiguous. The CDR3 length is 13 residues. V lost 5 bases and J lost 0, with 8 bases in between. Germline V gene lookup returns CDR1 ENHRY and CDR2 SYGVKD. CDR3 protein: CAISLGTSYEQYV. The DNA of the CDR3 is TGTGCCATCAGTCTGGGCACCTCCTACGAGCAGTACGTC.

The CDR3 here is CASSQETGSGEKLFF. CDR3 DNA: TGTGCCAGCAGCCAGGAGACAGGGAGTGGCGAAAAACTGTTTTTT. The J gene is TRBJ1-4, the V gene TRBV4-2; TRBD1 agrees at 7 bases. V was clipped by 3 bases and J by 8 bases; unmatched bases: 9. This CDR3 region has 15 residues. Germline CDR1 reads LGHNA; CDR2 reads YNFKEQ.

V is TRBV12-3 or TRBV12-4 and J is TRBJ1-6, with 10 bases aligning to TRBD1. V lost 4 bases and J lost 5; bases outside the gene matches: 5. This CDR3 region has 16 residues. CDR3 loop: CASSSTGGVHNSPLHF. CDR3 coding DNA: TGTGCCAGCAGTTCGACAGGGGGCGTCCATAATTCACCCCTCCACTTT.